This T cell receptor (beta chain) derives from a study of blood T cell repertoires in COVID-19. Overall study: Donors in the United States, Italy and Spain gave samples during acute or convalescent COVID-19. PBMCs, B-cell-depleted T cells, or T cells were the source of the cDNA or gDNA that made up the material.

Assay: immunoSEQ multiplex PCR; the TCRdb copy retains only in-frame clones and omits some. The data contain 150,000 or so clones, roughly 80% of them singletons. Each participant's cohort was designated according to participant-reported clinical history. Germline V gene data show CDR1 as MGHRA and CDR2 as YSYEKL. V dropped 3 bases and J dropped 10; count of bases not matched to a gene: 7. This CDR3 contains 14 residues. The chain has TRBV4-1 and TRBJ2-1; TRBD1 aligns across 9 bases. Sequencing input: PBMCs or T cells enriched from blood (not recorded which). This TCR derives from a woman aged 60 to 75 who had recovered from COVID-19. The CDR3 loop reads CASSQAITGGEQFF. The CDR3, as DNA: TGCGCCAGCAGCCAGGCAATAACAGGGGGCGAGCAGTTCTTC.